Listed below are T cell receptor beta chains from one sample, sequenced in a study of T cells in Graves' hyperthyroidism and ophthalmopathy. A single record per CDR3 protein comes from TCRdb applying MiXCR to the multiplex PCR reads. This table holds 650,000 to 750,000 distinct CDR3 sequences, around 15% found once. Material: blood. These receptors originate from a woman aged 18-30 years with Graves' hyperthyroidism. The CDR3 runs from the conserved cysteine through the conserved F or W. Fields, in order: V gene, J gene, clone size, D gene, CDR3 protein, CDR3 DNA. The D gene is left open where the match is weak. Expanded clones get a size class; other rows say once, few or many, or leave the size out.

v_call: TRBV6-5; j_call: TRBJ1-2; clone_size: many; d_call: -; cdr3_aa: CASSYSKIRRNYGYTF; cdr3_nt: TGTGCCAGCAGTTACTCGAAGATACGACGGAACTATGGCTACACCTTC
v_call: TRBV20-1; j_call: TRBJ1-4; clone_size: -; d_call: TRBD1; cdr3_aa: CSARVDRGLSTNEKLFF; cdr3_nt: TGCAGTGCTAGAGTGGACAGGGGGCTTTCGACTAATGAAAAACTGTTTTTT
v_call: TRBV20-1; j_call: TRBJ2-2; clone_size: many; d_call: -; cdr3_aa: CSARDLRRTGELFF; cdr3_nt: TGCAGTGCTAGAGATCTTAGGCGGACCGGGGAGCTGTTTTTT
v_call: TRBV19; j_call: TRBJ2-3; clone_size: -; d_call: TRBD1; cdr3_aa: CASKGWTGLLGTQYF; cdr3_nt: TGTGCCAGTAAGGGTTGGACAGGCCTCCTGGGCACGCAGTATTTT
v_call: TRBV7-9; j_call: TRBJ2-1; clone_size: many; d_call: -; cdr3_aa: CASSGQPNEQFF; cdr3_nt: TGTGCCAGCAGCGGTCAACCCAATGAGCAGTTCTTC
v_call: TRBV24-1; j_call: TRBJ2-5; clone_size: many; d_call: -; cdr3_aa: CATSDSTGHRQETQYF; cdr3_nt: TGTGCCACCAGTGATTCGACGGGACACAGGCAAGAGACCCAGTACTTC
v_call: TRBV7-2; j_call: TRBJ2-1; clone_size: many; d_call: -; cdr3_aa: CASSAQGEIGEQFF; cdr3_nt: TGTGCCAGCAGCGCCCAAGGAGAGATAGGTGAGCAGTTCTTC
v_call: TRBV29-1; j_call: TRBJ2-7; clone_size: few; d_call: -; cdr3_aa: CSVVYQYEQYF; cdr3_nt: TGCAGCGTTGTTTATCAATACGAGCAGTACTTC
v_call: TRBV10-3; j_call: TRBJ2-7; clone_size: many; d_call: -; cdr3_aa: CAISESDRRQYF; cdr3_nt: TGTGCCATCAGTGAGTCGGACCGACGGCAGTACTTC
v_call: TRBV5-5; j_call: TRBJ2-2; clone_size: many; d_call: -; cdr3_aa: CASSQTGEMAGELFF; cdr3_nt: TGTGCCAGCAGCCAGACTGGGGAAATGGCCGGGGAGCTGTTTTTT
v_call: TRBV20-1; j_call: TRBJ2-7; clone_size: -; d_call: TRBD2; cdr3_aa: CSARDLSGYSYEQYF; cdr3_nt: TGCAGTGCTAGAGACCTTAGCGGGTATTCCTACGAGCAGTACTTC
v_call: TRBV10-3; j_call: TRBJ2-2; clone_size: -; d_call: TRBD1; cdr3_aa: CAIRPGTGDVGELFF; cdr3_nt: TGTGCCATCAGACCCGGGACAGGGGACGTCGGGGAGCTGTTTTTT
v_call: TRBV20-1; j_call: TRBJ2-1; clone_size: many; d_call: TRBD2; cdr3_aa: CSASRGRVEQFF; cdr3_nt: TGCAGTGCTAGTCGCGGGAGGGTTGAGCAGTTCTTC
v_call: TRBV9; j_call: TRBJ2-1; clone_size: -; d_call: -; cdr3_aa: CASSVGHSSYNEQFF; cdr3_nt: TGTGCCAGCAGCGTAGGCCACAGCTCCTACAATGAGCAGTTCTTC
v_call: TRBV20-1; j_call: TRBJ2-7; clone_size: -; d_call: TRBD2; cdr3_aa: CSAPAGVGEQYF; cdr3_nt: TGCAGCGCTCCAGCGGGAGTGGGGGAGCAGTACTTC
v_call: TRBV20-1; j_call: TRBJ2-2; clone_size: few; d_call: TRBD2; cdr3_aa: CSARDRAGGYTGELFF; cdr3_nt: TGCAGTGCTAGAGATAGAGCGGGAGGGTACACCGGGGAGCTGTTTTTT
v_call: TRBV20-1; j_call: TRBJ2-4; clone_size: few; d_call: -; cdr3_aa: CSADLGAKNIQYF; cdr3_nt: TGCAGTGCCGACTTGGGGGCCAAAAACATTCAGTACTTC
v_call: TRBV18; j_call: TRBJ1-4; clone_size: few; d_call: -; cdr3_aa: CASSRGINEKLFF; cdr3_nt: TGTGCCAGCTCAAGGGGGATTAATGAAAAACTGTTTTTT
v_call: TRBV5-8; j_call: TRBJ2-1; clone_size: many; d_call: TRBD2; cdr3_aa: CASSSNRGTSTVHEQFF; cdr3_nt: TGTGCCAGCAGCTCAAATAGAGGGACTAGCACAGTCCATGAGCAGTTCTTC
v_call: TRBV6-2/TRBV6-3; j_call: TRBJ2-7; clone_size: -; d_call: TRBD2; cdr3_aa: CASSGLAGGGSYEQYF; cdr3_nt: TGTGCCAGCAGTGGACTAGCGGGTGGGGGATCCTACGAGCAGTACTTC
v_call: TRBV20-1; j_call: TRBJ1-6; clone_size: many; d_call: TRBD1; cdr3_aa: CSALDRAASPLHF; cdr3_nt: TGCAGTGCTCTAGACAGGGCGGCCTCACCCCTCCACTTT
v_call: TRBV20-1; j_call: TRBJ2-3; clone_size: -; d_call: TRBD2; cdr3_aa: CSAPSYTSEITDTQYF; cdr3_nt: TGCAGTGCTCCCTCATACACTAGCGAGATCACAGATACGCAGTATTTT
v_call: TRBV7-9; j_call: TRBJ1-1; clone_size: few; d_call: -; cdr3_aa: CASSFRDETAEAFF; cdr3_nt: TGTGCCAGCAGCTTCCGGGATGAAACGGCTGAAGCTTTCTTT
v_call: TRBV4-1; j_call: TRBJ2-1; clone_size: -; d_call: TRBD2; cdr3_aa: CASSHHRTSATYDEQFF; cdr3_nt: TGCGCCAGCAGCCACCACCGGACTAGCGCGACGTATGATGAGCAGTTCTTC
v_call: TRBV11-3; j_call: TRBJ2-7; clone_size: -; d_call: -; cdr3_aa: CASGGEGEQYF; cdr3_nt: TGTGCCAGCGGCGGGGAAGGGGAGCAGTACTTC
v_call: TRBV20-1; j_call: TRBJ2-3; clone_size: many; d_call: TRBD2; cdr3_aa: CSASTSGNTDTQYF; cdr3_nt: TGCAGTGCCTCAACTAGCGGAAACACAGATACGCAGTATTTT
v_call: TRBV2; j_call: TRBJ1-5; clone_size: few; d_call: -; cdr3_aa: CASSELAGLGPQHF; cdr3_nt: TGTGCCAGCAGTGAATTGGCAGGGTTGGGGCCCCAGCATTTT
v_call: TRBV6-1; j_call: TRBJ1-1; clone_size: few; d_call: -; cdr3_aa: CASRKTRNTEAFF; cdr3_nt: TGTGCCAGCAGGAAAACACGGAACACTGAAGCTTTCTTT
v_call: TRBV6-1; j_call: TRBJ1-5; clone_size: many; d_call: TRBD1; cdr3_aa: CASSEWTGGRGNQPQHF; cdr3_nt: TGTGCCAGCAGTGAATGGACAGGGGGCAGGGGCAATCAGCCCCAGCATTTT
v_call: TRBV28; j_call: TRBJ2-2; clone_size: -; d_call: -; cdr3_aa: CASSLLMGQLGELFF; cdr3_nt: TGTGCCAGCAGTTTACTCATGGGGCAGCTGGGGGAGCTGTTTTTT
v_call: TRBV4-1; j_call: TRBJ1-2; clone_size: -; d_call: TRBD1; cdr3_aa: CASSQKRDRYYGYTF; cdr3_nt: TGCGCCAGCAGCCAAAAACGGGACAGGTACTATGGCTACACCTTC
v_call: TRBV5-1; j_call: TRBJ2-2; clone_size: -; d_call: -; cdr3_aa: CASAITGPPTGELFF; cdr3_nt: TGCGCCAGCGCCATTACCGGGCCCCCCACCGGGGAGCTGTTTTTT
v_call: TRBV24-1; j_call: TRBJ2-1; clone_size: many; d_call: TRBD2; cdr3_aa: CATSDGTSGIEQFF; cdr3_nt: TGTGCCACCAGTGATGGGACTAGCGGGATTGAGCAGTTCTTC
v_call: TRBV14; j_call: TRBJ2-3; clone_size: few; d_call: -; cdr3_aa: CASSQASWWADTQYF; cdr3_nt: TGTGCCAGCAGCCAAGCATCCTGGTGGGCAGATACGCAGTATTTT
v_call: TRBV3-1; j_call: TRBJ2-5; clone_size: few; d_call: -; cdr3_aa: CASSHHSDSLKETQYF; cdr3_nt: TGTGCCAGCAGCCACCATTCGGACAGCCTGAAGGAGACCCAGTACTTC
v_call: TRBV9; j_call: TRBJ1-2; clone_size: many; d_call: -; cdr3_aa: CASTPGGGPSYGYTF; cdr3_nt: TGTGCCAGCACCCCTGGGGGGGGACCGAGCTATGGCTACACCTTC